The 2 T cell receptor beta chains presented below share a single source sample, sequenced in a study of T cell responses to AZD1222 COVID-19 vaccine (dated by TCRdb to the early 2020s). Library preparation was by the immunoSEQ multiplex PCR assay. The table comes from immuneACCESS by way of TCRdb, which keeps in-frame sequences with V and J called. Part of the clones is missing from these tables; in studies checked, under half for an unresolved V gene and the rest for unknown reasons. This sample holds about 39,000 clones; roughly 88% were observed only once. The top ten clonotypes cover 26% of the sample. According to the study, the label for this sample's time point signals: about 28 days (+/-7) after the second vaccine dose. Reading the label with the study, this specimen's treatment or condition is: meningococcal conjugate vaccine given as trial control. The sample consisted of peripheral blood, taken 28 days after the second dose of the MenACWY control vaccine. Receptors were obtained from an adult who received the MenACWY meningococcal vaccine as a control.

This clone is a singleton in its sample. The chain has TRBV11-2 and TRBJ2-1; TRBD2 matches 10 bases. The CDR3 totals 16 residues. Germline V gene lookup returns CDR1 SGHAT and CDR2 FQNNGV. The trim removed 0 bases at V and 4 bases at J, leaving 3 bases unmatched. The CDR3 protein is CASSLELAGGYNEQFF. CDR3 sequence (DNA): TGTGCCAGCAGCTTAGAGTTAGCGGGAGGATACAATGAGCAGTTCTTC.

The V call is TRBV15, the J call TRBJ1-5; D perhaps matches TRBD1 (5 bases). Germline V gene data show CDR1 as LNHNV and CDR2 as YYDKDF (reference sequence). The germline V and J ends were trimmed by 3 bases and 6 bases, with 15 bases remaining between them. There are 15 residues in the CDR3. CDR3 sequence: CATSREANRGQPQHF. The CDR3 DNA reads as TGTGCCACCAGCAGGGAGGCCAATAGGGGTCAGCCCCAGCATTTT.